Listed here is a single T cell receptor (beta chain). Its antigen is unidentified. The entry originates in a study of cytomegalovirus exposure and HLA in healthy donors. PCR used 60 Vbeta primers and 13 Jbeta primers. The assay was immunoSEQ multiplex PCR, and TCRdb's table has in-frame clones only and misses some. In the table there are about 140,000 clones, roughly 79% of which are singletons. CDR1 and CDR2 from the germline V gene are PRHDT and FYEKMQ (reference sequence). This CDR3 is built from 16 residues. Trimming shortened V by 5 bases and J by 1 base, and 15 bases separated the two germline ends. Overall study findings and caveats: Further analysis was carried out later, and it showed several of the most significant clusters appearing linked to common viral pathogens.

The clonotype originates from a male donor in good health and CMV-seronegative. Sequencing input: PBMCs. The genes are TRBV13 and TRBJ2-1; D not certain. CDR3 sequence (DNA): TGTGCCAGCAGCCCCGGAGTGAAAAATTCCTACAATGAGCAGTTCTTC. This translates into CASSPGVKNSYNEQFF.